This T cell receptor (beta chain) comes out of a study of blood T cell repertoires in COVID-19 (dated by TCRdb to 2019 to 2021). Study-level background: The collaborator samples originated in the United States, Italy and Spain and spanned the acute and convalescent phases of COVID-19. The material from the prospective study consisted of cDNA or gDNA derived from T cells, B-cell-depleted T cells, or PBMCs. Deeply sampled blood TCRbeta repertoires from subjects exposed to, actively infected with, or recovered from COVID-19 were included in the dataset. The repertoires were made available in a free public database intended to serve as a resource for research on the immune response to SARS-CoV-2. The samples were drawn from the first 160 participants of the ongoing ImmuneRACE study and from more than 1,000 subjects provided by 6 global collaborators. The sample metadata nearly always contained a de-identified subject ID, COVID-19 status, age in years and sex. Where HLA class I and class II types were available, the types were taken from metadata supplied by the sample provider, not from assay-based typing.

The study at large found these results: Clinical and demographic metadata were provided uncurated, with the amount varying by source and participant.

As for this clone: Its binding antigen is unknown. No quality values exist for individual bases; no much larger clone is one base distant.

V was cut back by 5 bases and J by 4 bases, leaving a gap of 6 bases between them. The CDR3 holds 11 amino acids from the cysteine to the phenylalanine. The retained sequence is limited to the CDR3, 33 bases, with the frame set at the first base. From the germline V gene (reference sequence), CDR1 is MNHEY and CDR2 is SMNVEV. Each collaborating institution followed its own protocols to collect whole blood in K2EDTA tubes. For TCRbeta analysis, collaborators shipped samples as frozen whole blood, isolated PBMCs, or DNA extracted from either of those sample types. TCRbeta CDR3 regions were amplified from genomic DNA using the immunoSEQ Assay, a bias-controlled multiplex PCR. In the paper's pipeline: The number of nucleated cells in each sample was estimated from the amplification of reference gene primers within the assay. Sequence reads were collapsed and filtered to measure the absolute abundance of every unique TCRbeta CDR3 rearrangement. For each sample, productive Simpson clonality was calculated by taking the square root of Simpson's diversity index across productive rearrangements. TCRdb provides this immuneACCESS table in a form limited to in-frame rearrangements. Some clones are lacking; in checked studies, under half of them reflect an unresolved V gene, and why the rest are absent is not known. Clone size and the V and J calls come from that table; the DNA yielded D and trimming. The sample includes roughly 150,000 clones, with about 92% observed a single time. The ten most abundant clones make up over 15% of the sample.

The rearrangement combines TRBV27 with TRBJ2-7, with the D gene call left open. Material: peripheral blood. This TCR came from a man aged 60 to 75 with active or convalescent COVID-19. The CDR3 has the sequence CASSDTYEQYF. The DNA sequence is TGTGCCAGCAGTGACACATACGAGCAGTACTTC.